Listed below are T cell receptor beta chains from one sample, sequenced in a study of blood T cell repertoires in COVID-19. Data came from immunoSEQ multiplex PCR; TCRdb stores just in-frame clones and leaves some out. This sample carries tens of thousands of clones, around nine tenths of them seen once, and the ten largest clones take approximately 5.3%. Sequenced: peripheral blood. Receptors were obtained from a human donor in a cohort sampled during active COVID-19. CDR3s include the opening cysteine and the closing phenylalanine or tryptophan. A D gene is named only where the DNA matches it firmly. Clone size is given for some rows only: seen once, a few or many times, or a class if the clone is expanded.

TRBV4-2	once	TRBJ2-7	NA	TGTGCCAGCAGCCAAGGTGTTTTGCGTGGGCAGGGGACCTACGAGCAGTACTTC	CASSQGVLRGQGTYEQYF
TRBV6-2/TRBV6-3	NA	TRBJ2-7	TRBD1	TGTGCCAGCAGTTACCCCGAGGGACAGGGCACCTACGAGCAGTACTTC	CASSYPEGQGTYEQYF
TRBV7-9	NA	TRBJ2-7	NA	TGTGCCAGCAGCTTAGGGAGCACGACAGGCGCCTACGAGCAGTACTTC	CASSLGSTTGAYEQYF
TRBV5-6	NA	TRBJ2-1	TRBD2	TGTGCCAGCAGCTCCGCCGGGGGGGCCGGTGAGCAGTTCTTC	CASSSAGGAGEQFF
TRBV6-6	NA	TRBJ1-5	NA	TGTGCCAGCTCAGGGGATCCTTCTAGGGCCAATCAGCCCCAGCATTTT	CASSGDPSRANQPQHF
TRBV19	NA	TRBJ2-7	NA	TGTGCCAGTAGTGACAGTGCCTCCTCGGAGCAGTACTTC	CASSDSASSEQYF
TRBV6-5	NA	TRBJ2-1	TRBD2	TGTGCCAGCAGTTACTCGTACCTAGCGGTATATGAGCAGTTCTTC	CASSYSYLAVYEQFF
TRBV10-3	NA	TRBJ2-7	TRBD1	TGTGCCATCAGGGGACAGTCCTACGAGCAGTACTTC	CAIRGQSYEQYF
TRBV9	NA	TRBJ2-1	TRBD2	TGTGCCAGCAGCGTAAGCGGGGGGCACTACAATGAGCAGTTCTTC	CASSVSGGHYNEQFF
TRBV6-5	NA	TRBJ1-2	NA	TGTGCCAGCAGTTATACAACAGGGACTAACTATGGCTACACCTTC	CASSYTTGTNYGYTF
TRBV12-3/TRBV12-4	NA	TRBJ2-7	TRBD1	TGTGCCAGCAGAGGACAGGGCGCCTACGAGCAGTACTTC	CASRGQGAYEQYF
TRBV2	NA	TRBJ2-1	NA	TGTGCCAGCCGCACAGGGATGGGTAACAATGAGCAGTTCTTC	CASRTGMGNNEQFF
TRBV6-1	NA	TRBJ1-5	NA	TGTGCCAGCAGTGAAACGGACAGAAGCAATCAGCCCCAGCATTTT	CASSETDRSNQPQHF
TRBV9	NA	TRBJ2-1	TRBD2	TGTGCCAGCAGCGTAGGGGCGGGACTAAAATACAATGAGCAGTTCTTC	CASSVGAGLKYNEQFF
TRBV27	NA	TRBJ2-7	TRBD1	TGTGCCAGCAGTCCCTCAGGACAGGTACTTTACTACGAGCAGTACTTC	CASSPSGQVLYYEQYF
TRBV7-2	NA	TRBJ2-5	TRBD2	TGTGCCAGTGATTATGGACTAGCGGGACAAGAGACCCAGTACTTC	CASDYGLAGQETQYF
TRBV5-4	NA	TRBJ1-3	TRBD1	TGTGCCAGCAGCTTGGGACAGGGGGCCTCAGCTGGAAACACCATATATTTT	CASSLGQGASAGNTIYF
TRBV7-3	NA	TRBJ2-2	TRBD2	TGTGCCAGCAGCTTAACGAGCGACGGACTAGCGGGGTCCGGGGAGCTGTTTTTT	CASSLTSDGLAGSGELFF
TRBV19	NA	TRBJ2-2	TRBD1	TGTGCCAGTAGTGTCACAGGGGTGTCGGACACCGGGGAGCTGTTTTTT	CASSVTGVSDTGELFF
TRBV19	NA	TRBJ2-5	NA	TGTGCCAGCCCGACAGGTGATCAAGAGACCCAGTACTTC	CASPTGDQETQYF
TRBV29-1	NA	TRBJ2-5	TRBD1	TGCAGCGCCTCCTCGGGACAGGGGGGGGGCAAGACCCAGTACTTC	CSASSGQGGGKTQYF
TRBV19	NA	TRBJ1-5	NA	TGTGCCAGTAGTATAATGGGGCAGGGGCTTCAGCCCCAGCATTTT	CASSIMGQGLQPQHF
TRBV7-2	NA	TRBJ1-3	NA	TGTGCCAGCAGCTTTCAGAGCCGAGGAGGAAACACCATATATTTT	CASSFQSRGGNTIYF
TRBV3-1/TRBV3-2	NA	TRBJ1-5	NA	TGTGCCAGCAGCCAAGATACAACAGGCAATCAGCCCCAGCATTTT	CASSQDTTGNQPQHF
TRBV19	NA	TRBJ1-2	TRBD1	TGTGCCAGTAGCGGGACAGGGAATTATGGCTACACCTTC	CASSGTGNYGYTF
TRBV11-2	NA	TRBJ2-7	NA	TGTGCCAGCAGCTTAGCGGACAGTTCGCTCGAGCAGTACTTC	CASSLADSSLEQYF
TRBV11-2	NA	TRBJ2-2	TRBD1	TGTGCCAGCAGCTTTACAGGGACAGGGGATACCGGGGAGCTGTTTTTT	CASSFTGTGDTGELFF
TRBV9	NA	TRBJ1-6	TRBD1	TGTGCCAGCAACCAGGGGGTAAATTCACCCCTCCACTTT	CASNQGVNSPLHF
TRBV18	NA	TRBJ2-5	NA	TGTGCCAGCTCACTCTCGACTCTTATAGGGGGCCAAGAGACCCAGTACTTC	CASSLSTLIGGQETQYF
TRBV2	NA	TRBJ2-1	NA	TGTGCCAGCAGTGACGGGGGGCCCAAACTCTACAATGAGCAGTTCTTC	CASSDGGPKLYNEQFF
TRBV19	NA	TRBJ1-2	NA	TGTGCCAGTACCCGAGGGGGTGGGGTCTATGGCTACACCTTC	CASTRGGGVYGYTF
TRBV11-2	NA	TRBJ2-3	NA	TGTGCCAGCAGCTTAAATTCTGGCTTCACAGATACGCAGTATTTT	CASSLNSGFTDTQYF
TRBV27	NA	TRBJ1-1	NA	TGTGCCAGCAGTAGGGCTTCGGGAGGCACTGAAGCTTTCTTT	CASSRASGGTEAFF
TRBV6-2/TRBV6-3	NA	TRBJ1-1	NA	TGTGCCAGCAGTTACTCGGCGGGGAACACTGAAGCTTTCTTT	CASSYSAGNTEAFF
TRBV5-1	NA	TRBJ1-2	NA	TGCGCCAGCAGCTTGTCCGGGACTCGGAATAACTATGGCTACACCTTC	CASSLSGTRNNYGYTF
TRBV5-6	NA	TRBJ1-4	TRBD1	TGTGCCAGCAGCCCCTGGGGACAGTATGAAAAACTGTTTTTT	CASSPWGQYEKLFF
TRBV7-2	NA	TRBJ1-6	TRBD1	TGTGCCAGCAGCTTAGCTCTTCCCAAACAGGGGACCTATAATTCACCCCTCCACTTT	CASSLALPKQGTYNSPLHF
TRBV14	NA	TRBJ1-1	NA	TGTGCCAGCAGCCATCCAGGGGCTGAAGCTTTCTTT	CASSHPGAEAFF
TRBV18	NA	TRBJ2-2	TRBD1	TGTGCCAGCTCACCGGGACAGCCGAACACCGGGGAGCTGTTTTTT	CASSPGQPNTGELFF
TRBV7-6	NA	TRBJ2-3	TRBD1	TGTGCCAGCAGCCCCGCCGGGACAGGGTATACAGATACGCAGTATTTT	CASSPAGTGYTDTQYF
TRBV7-9	NA	TRBJ2-5	NA	TGTGCCAGCAGCCGGAGGGCCACTTATTACCAAGAGACCCAGTACTTC	CASSRRATYYQETQYF
TRBV15	NA	TRBJ1-3	TRBD1	TGTGCCACCAGCAGAACAGGGGGCATATTACGTGGAAACACCATATATTTT	CATSRTGGILRGNTIYF
TRBV7-2	NA	TRBJ2-3	NA	TGTGCCAGCAGTTCCCTCGCGAGCACAGATACGCAGTATTTT	CASSSLASTDTQYF
TRBV5-4	NA	TRBJ1-2	NA	TGTGCCAGCAGCTTGAGTCAGGGTTTTCTTAACTATGGCTACACCTTC	CASSLSQGFLNYGYTF
TRBV27	NA	TRBJ1-2	NA	TGTGCCAGCGGGGGGACTCAGAGCTATGGCTACACCTTC	CASGGTQSYGYTF
TRBV19	NA	TRBJ1-1	TRBD1	TGTGCCAGTAAAATAGGGGGCCCGAAAACGAACACTGAAGCTTTCTTT	CASKIGGPKTNTEAFF
TRBV19	NA	TRBJ1-2	NA	TGTGCCAGTAGTATAGATATGTGGGCGATCGCTAACTATGGCTACACCTTC	CASSIDMWAIANYGYTF
TRBV19	NA	TRBJ2-7	TRBD1	TGTGCCAGTAGTATCTTCCCCCGGACGACAGGGGTCGAGCAGTACTTC	CASSIFPRTTGVEQYF
TRBV4-1	NA	TRBJ1-1	TRBD1	TGCGCCAGCAGCCAAACCGGGACAGACAACACTGAAGCTTTCTTT	CASSQTGTDNTEAFF
TRBV6-5	NA	TRBJ2-5	NA	TGTGCCAGCAATCAGGGACTGGGGACTGGAGAGACCCAGTACTTC	CASNQGLGTGETQYF
TRBV3-1/TRBV3-2	NA	TRBJ1-4	NA	TGTGCCAGCAGCCAAGATGCACAGGTTAATGAAAAACTGTTTTTT	CASSQDAQVNEKLFF
TRBV19	NA	TRBJ1-2	NA	TGTGCCAGTAGTGGGGAGCGGACTGTGGGTAACTATGGCTACACCTTC	CASSGERTVGNYGYTF
TRBV19	NA	TRBJ2-3	NA	TGTGCCACCCGACGTGATAGCATTTCTAGCACAGATACGCAGTATTTT	CATRRDSISSTDTQYF